The rows below give T cell receptor beta chains drawn from one sample of a study of blood T cell repertoires in COVID-19. TCRdb's table, derived via immunoSEQ multiplex PCR, lists solely in-frame clones and lacks some. The repertoire holds about 190,000 clones, with approximately 84% as singletons. What was sequenced was PBMCs or T cells enriched from blood (not recorded which). These receptors all stem from a woman younger than 45 who had recovered from COVID-19. Each CDR3 is given with its conserved first and last residue. Fields, in order: V gene, clone size, D gene, J gene, CDR3 DNA, CDR3 protein. A D gene is named only where the DNA matches it firmly. Clone size appears in some rows only: once, few, many, or a class for an expanded clone.

v_gene: TRBV11-2
abundance: -
d_gene: TRBD2
j_gene: TRBJ2-1
CDR3nt: TGTGCCAGCAGCTTAGATGGGACGGGAGGAGAGCAGTTCTTC
CDR3aa: CASSLDGTGGEQFF

v_gene: TRBV12-3/TRBV12-4
abundance: -
d_gene: -
j_gene: TRBJ1-2
CDR3nt: TGTGCCAGCAGGGCAGGGGTAGGAGGCTACACCTTC
CDR3aa: CASRAGVGGYTF

v_gene: TRBV28
abundance: -
d_gene: -
j_gene: TRBJ2-7
CDR3nt: TGTGCCAGCAGCACCCTAGTTGGAAGGGGGCAGTACTTC
CDR3aa: CASSTLVGRGQYF

v_gene: TRBV6-5
abundance: -
d_gene: -
j_gene: TRBJ1-1
CDR3nt: TGTGCCAGCAGGTTCCGGGACACTGAAGCTTTCTTT
CDR3aa: CASRFRDTEAFF

v_gene: TRBV19
abundance: few
d_gene: -
j_gene: TRBJ1-5
CDR3nt: TGTGCCAGTAGTATGTCCGGGGGAGGTAATAGCAATCAGCCCCAGCATTTT
CDR3aa: CASSMSGGGNSNQPQHF

v_gene: TRBV6-5
abundance: few
d_gene: -
j_gene: TRBJ1-6
CDR3nt: TGTGCCAGCAGTTACTGGGTCCTGGGAGATAATTCACCCCTCCACTTT
CDR3aa: CASSYWVLGDNSPLHF

v_gene: TRBV19
abundance: -
d_gene: TRBD1
j_gene: TRBJ1-3
CDR3nt: TGTGCCAGTAGTTCGGGACAGGGTTTCAACACCATATATTTT
CDR3aa: CASSSGQGFNTIYF

v_gene: TRBV9
abundance: -
d_gene: -
j_gene: TRBJ2-7
CDR3nt: TGTGCCAGCAGCGTAGCGTTAGCGGCCACCTACGAGCAGTACTTC
CDR3aa: CASSVALAATYEQYF

v_gene: TRBV12-3/TRBV12-4
abundance: -
d_gene: -
j_gene: TRBJ1-1
CDR3nt: TGTGCCAGCAGTTTACCAGGGTTCACTGAAGCTTTCTTT
CDR3aa: CASSLPGFTEAFF

v_gene: TRBV7-6
abundance: -
d_gene: TRBD2
j_gene: TRBJ2-3
CDR3nt: TGTGCCAGCAGCTTAAGAGAGGTAGCGGGAGTATCAGATACGCAGTATTTT
CDR3aa: CASSLREVAGVSDTQYF

v_gene: TRBV28
abundance: few
d_gene: TRBD1
j_gene: TRBJ1-2
CDR3nt: TGTGCCAGCAGTTTCATTTCAGGACAGGGGTTCGCTAACTATGGCTACACCTTC
CDR3aa: CASSFISGQGFANYGYTF

v_gene: TRBV28
abundance: -
d_gene: -
j_gene: TRBJ1-1
CDR3nt: TGTGCCACCAGAGTCGTGGGGGGAGAAGCTTTCTTT
CDR3aa: CATRVVGGEAFF

v_gene: TRBV7-3
abundance: -
d_gene: TRBD2
j_gene: TRBJ2-2
CDR3nt: TGTGCCAGCAGCTACCTCATTCTAGCGGGAGAGGGGGGCACCGGGGAGCTGTTTTTT
CDR3aa: CASSYLILAGEGGTGELFF

v_gene: TRBV28
abundance: -
d_gene: TRBD1
j_gene: TRBJ1-4
CDR3nt: TGTGCCAGCAGTTCCCGGACAGGGAGGGAAAAACTGTTTTTT
CDR3aa: CASSSRTGREKLFF

v_gene: TRBV2
abundance: -
d_gene: -
j_gene: TRBJ1-5
CDR3nt: TGTGCCAGCAGCCTGTCGACATCTGAGAATCAGCCCCAGCATTTT
CDR3aa: CASSLSTSENQPQHF

v_gene: TRBV4-2
abundance: -
d_gene: -
j_gene: TRBJ1-1
CDR3nt: TGTGCCAGCAGCCAAGATTCAGGGGCCGAGACTGAAGCTTTCTTT
CDR3aa: CASSQDSGAETEAFF

v_gene: TRBV4-1
abundance: -
d_gene: -
j_gene: TRBJ2-7
CDR3nt: TGCGCCAGCAGCCAGATGGACATTTACGAGCAGTACTTC
CDR3aa: CASSQMDIYEQYF

v_gene: TRBV5-6
abundance: -
d_gene: -
j_gene: TRBJ2-5
CDR3nt: TGTGCCAGCAGCTCTCGCCGCGGGTTCGGCCAAGAGACCCAGTACTTC
CDR3aa: CASSSRRGFGQETQYF

v_gene: TRBV7-2
abundance: -
d_gene: TRBD2
j_gene: TRBJ2-1
CDR3nt: TGTGCCAGCAGCTTAGGCCTAGCGGGGGGTCACAATGAGCAGTTCTTC
CDR3aa: CASSLGLAGGHNEQFF

v_gene: TRBV28
abundance: -
d_gene: TRBD1
j_gene: TRBJ2-1
CDR3nt: TGTGCCAGCAGTTTGAGGACAGGGGGGAATGAGCAGTTCTTC
CDR3aa: CASSLRTGGNEQFF

v_gene: TRBV4-1
abundance: -
d_gene: TRBD1
j_gene: TRBJ1-2
CDR3nt: TGCGCCAGCAGCCAAAGCGTTCCCGAGACAGGGTATTATGGCTACACCTTC
CDR3aa: CASSQSVPETGYYGYTF

v_gene: TRBV6-5
abundance: few
d_gene: -
j_gene: TRBJ2-5
CDR3nt: TGTGCCAGCAGTTTTGGACTAATAGGGGAGACCCAGTACTTC
CDR3aa: CASSFGLIGETQYF

v_gene: TRBV7-2
abundance: -
d_gene: TRBD2
j_gene: TRBJ2-7
CDR3nt: TGTGCCAGCAGCTATCAGGCTAGCGGGAGCTACGAGCAGTACTTC
CDR3aa: CASSYQASGSYEQYF

v_gene: TRBV4-2
abundance: -
d_gene: TRBD2
j_gene: TRBJ2-3
CDR3nt: TGTGCCAGCAGCCAGATCACTAGCGGGGGCACAGATACGCAGTATTTT
CDR3aa: CASSQITSGGTDTQYF

v_gene: TRBV5-4
abundance: -
d_gene: TRBD2
j_gene: TRBJ2-3
CDR3nt: TGTGCCAGCAGTCCGACTAGCGGGAGAGATACGCAGTATTTT
CDR3aa: CASSPTSGRDTQYF

v_gene: TRBV5-6
abundance: -
d_gene: -
j_gene: TRBJ2-5
CDR3nt: TGTGCCAGCAGCTCTGATGTGGGGGCCCGAGAGACCCAGTACTTC
CDR3aa: CASSSDVGARETQYF

v_gene: TRBV7-3
abundance: -
d_gene: -
j_gene: TRBJ1-1
CDR3nt: TGTGCCAGCTCGTGGACACCCAACACTGAAGCTTTCTTT
CDR3aa: CASSWTPNTEAFF

v_gene: TRBV7-9
abundance: -
d_gene: -
j_gene: TRBJ1-2
CDR3nt: TGTGCCAGCAGCTCCCGGGGAGGTTTAGCCATACGTGGCTACACCTTC
CDR3aa: CASSSRGGLAIRGYTF

v_gene: TRBV7-9
abundance: -
d_gene: TRBD1
j_gene: TRBJ1-2
CDR3nt: TGTGCCAGCAGCTTTTCCGGGACAGGGGGCGATGGCTACACCTTC
CDR3aa: CASSFSGTGGDGYTF

v_gene: TRBV10-1
abundance: -
d_gene: TRBD1
j_gene: TRBJ1-2
CDR3nt: TGCGCCAGCAGTGCTACGGGGACAGGGGAGTATCCCTTCTATGGCTACACCTTC
CDR3aa: CASSATGTGEYPFYGYTF

v_gene: TRBV24-1
abundance: -
d_gene: TRBD1
j_gene: TRBJ1-2
CDR3nt: TGTGCCACCAGTGATTCGGACAGGAATTTGCGAGGCTACACCTTC
CDR3aa: CATSDSDRNLRGYTF

v_gene: TRBV9
abundance: -
d_gene: -
j_gene: TRBJ2-3
CDR3nt: TGTGCCAGCAGCCCAGGCACAGATACGCAGTATTTT
CDR3aa: CASSPGTDTQYF

v_gene: TRBV20-1
abundance: -
d_gene: -
j_gene: TRBJ1-2
CDR3nt: TGCAGTGCTAGCTACAGGGATGGCTACACCTTC
CDR3aa: CSASYRDGYTF

v_gene: TRBV9
abundance: -
d_gene: -
j_gene: TRBJ2-3
CDR3nt: TGTGCCAGCAGCGTAACGCTAGACACAGATACGCAGTATTTT
CDR3aa: CASSVTLDTDTQYF

v_gene: TRBV24-1
abundance: -
d_gene: -
j_gene: TRBJ2-1
CDR3nt: TGTGCCACCAGTGATTTGACAACCTACAATGAGCAGTTCTTC
CDR3aa: CATSDLTTYNEQFF

v_gene: TRBV28
abundance: -
d_gene: TRBD2
j_gene: TRBJ2-3
CDR3nt: TGTGCCAGCAGTCTTAGCGGGGTTAGCACAGATACGCAGTATTTT
CDR3aa: CASSLSGVSTDTQYF

v_gene: TRBV11-2
abundance: -
d_gene: TRBD1
j_gene: TRBJ2-7
CDR3nt: TGTGCCAGCAGCACCCGGACAGGGAGCAACGAGCAGTACTTC
CDR3aa: CASSTRTGSNEQYF

v_gene: TRBV5-5
abundance: -
d_gene: TRBD2
j_gene: TRBJ2-2
CDR3nt: TGTGCCAGCAGCCTATCAGGGACTAGCGCCAACACCGGGGAGCTGTTTTTT
CDR3aa: CASSLSGTSANTGELFF

v_gene: TRBV7-9
abundance: -
d_gene: TRBD1
j_gene: TRBJ1-1
CDR3nt: TGTGCCAGCAGCCGGGACAGGCTAATAATGAACACTGAAGCTTTCTTT
CDR3aa: CASSRDRLIMNTEAFF

v_gene: TRBV15
abundance: -
d_gene: TRBD1
j_gene: TRBJ1-6
CDR3nt: TGTGCCACCAGCAGAGCGAGGACAGGGGGACGATCACCCCTCCACTTT
CDR3aa: CATSRARTGGRSPLHF

v_gene: TRBV7-8
abundance: -
d_gene: TRBD1
j_gene: TRBJ1-1
CDR3nt: TGTGCCAGCAGCTTGGGACAGGGCCCTGAAGCTTTCTTT
CDR3aa: CASSLGQGPEAFF

v_gene: TRBV11-3
abundance: -
d_gene: TRBD2
j_gene: TRBJ2-5
CDR3nt: TGTGCCAGCAGCTTAGGACTAGCGGGGGTCGGCACCCAAGAGACCCAGTACTTC
CDR3aa: CASSLGLAGVGTQETQYF

v_gene: TRBV9
abundance: -
d_gene: TRBD2
j_gene: TRBJ2-7
CDR3nt: TGTGCCAGCAGCCCAGGTGGGACTAGCCCGAGGGAGCAGTACTTC
CDR3aa: CASSPGGTSPREQYF